This T cell receptor (beta chain) comes out of a study of T-cell memory formation after mild COVID-19 (dated by TCRdb to the early 2020s). Looking at the study overall: TCR sequence clusters from the two donors were largely donor specific. In a couple of donors, T-cell clones that expanded and contracted after mild COVID-19 were tracked by sequencing TCRalpha and TCRbeta repertoires over time. The cohort comprised two young, previously healthy adult volunteers, one female and one male.

Ficoll-Paque density gradient centrifugation was used to isolate PBMCs. Comments on this clonotype: It has no known antigen specificity. Base qualities are not recorded, but no much larger clone differs from it by a single base.

Findings and caveats that apply to the study as a whole: Contracting CD4+ clones were located mainly in the CM and EM memory subsets, whereas CD8+ clones were found to be enriched in EMRA. Clones that contracted from day 15 to 85 showed balanced CD4/CD8 phenotypes, whereas a second wave of clones that expanded from day 15 to 37 leaned towards CD4+. SARS-CoV-2 specificity of the second-wave clones peaking on day 37 was not confirmed. The study included only a couple of mild cases, and larger cohorts that include severe cases with pre-infection samples were judged to be necessary. Some responding clones were detected in pre-infection memory, which suggested that pre-existing cross-reactive memory T cells had joined the SARS-CoV-2 response.

CDR3 length: 14 amino acids, cysteine to phenylalanine. Here the CDR3 DNA is all that survives: 42 bases in frame from base 1. V is trimmed back by 4 bases and J by 3 bases, and the junction contains 6 bases that no gene match accounts for. The germline V gene encodes CDR1 SGHDT and CDR2 YYEEEE. The sample was run on an Illumina NovaSeq 6000. TCRalpha and TCRbeta cDNA libraries were built by 5'RACE with constant-segment primers, adding sample barcodes and unique molecular identifiers. Trizol reagent was used to extract RNA from every sample. The libraries were amplified in two PCR steps, and the second step added a second sample barcode and Illumina TruSeq adapters. Sequencing of libraries was performed on an Illumina NovaSeq with 2 x 150 bp paired-end reads. The study's processing was this. The reads were demultiplexed and collapsed into UMI-guided consensus sequences using migec v1.2.7. Using mixcr v2.1.11, UMI consensuses were aligned to TRA and TRB V and J templates and then assembled into clonotypes. Clonotypes were classified as expanded or contracted when called significant by both edgeR and NoisET, with noise models trained on biological replicates. For edgeR calls, the thresholds were a false discovery rate-adjusted p below 0.01 and a log2 fold-change of 1. As an exploratory analysis of dynamics, PCA with hierarchical clustering was applied to max-normalized trajectories of the 1000 most abundant clonotypes. Separately sequenced CD4+ and CD8+ repertoires were used to assign a CD4 or CD8 phenotype to each responding clone. TCRdb reworked the public reads: Q25 trimming with fastp, MiXCR clone assembly, productive beta chains retained. Here each entry gathers all rows of one CDR3 protein and keeps the most common genes and DNA. The V and J calls shown here were made by TCRdb, not taken from the authors' results. Present in this sample are around 130,000 distinct CDR3 sequences, 11% to 15% of which were seen just once. The ten largest clones capture under 30% of the sample.

The receptor was isolated from an adult woman who had mild COVID-19 (a few samples of this study predate the infection). The sample titles of this study are shuffled in the database, so cell type and time point are left out; the donor was told from shared clones. Sequencing was done on a sample of PBMCs or a T cell subset sorted from them (not recorded which). In this chain, TRBV5-6 is recombined with TRBJ2-5, with TRBD1 matching 7 junction bases. The nucleotide sequence reads as follows: TGTGCCAGCAGCGGCCTCAGGGGGAAAGAGACCCAGTACTTC. Its amino acids are CASSGLRGKETQYF.